A selection of T cell receptor beta chains follows, all from one sample in a study of cytomegalovirus exposure and HLA in healthy donors. Assay used: immunoSEQ multiplex PCR; TCRdb lists only in-frame clones, some missing. The sample comprises more than 150,000 clones, 65% to 85% of which are singletons, and 7% rests with the top ten. The sample was PBMCs. Receptor source: a middle-aged woman in good health and CMV-seropositive. CDR3s include the opening cysteine and the closing phenylalanine or tryptophan. A D gene is named only where the DNA matches it firmly.

CASSPPLAGGPSWFF	TRBD2	TRBV18	TRBJ2-1
CASSFKRGGAPEQFF	TRBD2	TRBV5-4	TRBJ2-1
CASRPTGGALDEQYF	TRBD1	TRBV5-1	TRBJ2-7
CASSHTRDTQYF	-	TRBV6-6	TRBJ2-3
CASTSSNSPLHF	-	TRBV5-5	TRBJ1-6
CASSWTGVFADTQYF	TRBD1	TRBV7-9	TRBJ2-3
CASRITGGLTGELFF	-	TRBV5-1	TRBJ2-2
CASSLRTGGYTF	-	TRBV5-4	TRBJ1-2
CASSVAATAGGNTIYF	-	TRBV9	TRBJ1-3
CASSQGGGGVIKPQHF	TRBD1	TRBV4-3	TRBJ1-5
CSGGEDYGYTF	-	TRBV29-1	TRBJ1-2
CASSDPRTAGTTPGANVLTF	-	TRBV6-1	TRBJ2-6
CSVERGSRETQYF	-	TRBV29-1	TRBJ2-5
CASSLAGQISSAFF	TRBD1	TRBV7-8	TRBJ1-1
CASRDPAGVLFTDTQYF	-	TRBV19	TRBJ2-3
CASSYGTGSTGELFF	TRBD1	TRBV5-6	TRBJ2-2
CASSSDRANTEAFF	TRBD1	TRBV5-1	TRBJ1-1
CASSLDISGGSSYEQYF	TRBD2	TRBV11-2	TRBJ2-7
CASSLNSGKNEQYF	TRBD2	TRBV7-2	TRBJ2-7
CAWSVQGAGGYTF	-	TRBV30	TRBJ1-2
CASSGTGLKVYEQYF	TRBD1	TRBV6-6	TRBJ2-7
CASGLALTGSEQFF	TRBD1	TRBV12-5	TRBJ2-1
CASSLIPSGAETQYF	TRBD2	TRBV7-3	TRBJ2-5
CASSPAGGDPPGYTF	TRBD1	TRBV7-9	TRBJ1-2
CASSLVVGTGIIENTIYF	TRBD1	TRBV11-2	TRBJ1-3
CASSQDRTGGNTIYF	TRBD1	TRBV4-1	TRBJ1-3
CASSSHRTADTQYF	-	TRBV7-6	TRBJ2-3
CASSGQGGEKLFF	TRBD1	TRBV19	TRBJ1-4
CASTDRSSYEQYF	-	TRBV5-6	TRBJ2-7
CASSRRGAYNEQFF	TRBD2	TRBV5-4	TRBJ2-1
CASSLAGVNTGELFF	-	TRBV5-4	TRBJ2-2
CASSFSGRTSRTGELFF	TRBD2	TRBV11-1	TRBJ2-2